The present entry profiles one T cell receptor (beta chain) with its context. Its antigen is as yet unknown. Each CDR3 protein is one row after TCRdb ran MiXCR on the 5' RACE reads. The profile shows some 270,000 distinct CDR3 sequences, roughly 32% of them singletons. This entry is derived from a study of CD8 T cells in ankylosing spondylitis. Study-wide results and caveats: According to the report, clones linked to the disease were significantly enriched in matched synovial fluid samples taken from ankylosing spondylitis patients. Disease-linked clones displayed a CD8+ phenotype and appeared relatively rarely in peripheral blood. A TCR beta motif made of several highly homologous variants seemed typical of ankylosing spondylitis blood.

Losses at the gene ends were 5 bases for V and 7 bases for J; bases not matched to a gene: 8. The CDR3 contains 15 residues. The chain uses TRBV12-3 or TRBV12-4 and TRBJ2-1; 10 bases match TRBD1. The sequence derives from a male donor with ankylosing spondylitis or in good health (not recorded which). Input material: blood, either unsorted or a sorted T cell fraction (not recorded which). The CDR3 coding sequence is TGTGCCAGCAGTCCCCGGGACAGGGGTGAAAATGAGCAGTTCTTC. Translation gives CASSPRDRGENEQFF.